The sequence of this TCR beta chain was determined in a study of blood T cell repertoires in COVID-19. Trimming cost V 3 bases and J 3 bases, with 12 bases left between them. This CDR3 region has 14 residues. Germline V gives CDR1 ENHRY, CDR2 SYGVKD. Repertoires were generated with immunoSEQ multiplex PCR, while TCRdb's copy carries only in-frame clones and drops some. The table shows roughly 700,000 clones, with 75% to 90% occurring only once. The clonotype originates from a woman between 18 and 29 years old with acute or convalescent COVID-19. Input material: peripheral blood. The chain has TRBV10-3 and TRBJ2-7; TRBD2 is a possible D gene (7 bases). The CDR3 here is CAISDIGGGYEQYF. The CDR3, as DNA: TGTGCCATCAGTGATATAGGGGGGGGCTACGAGCAGTACTTC.